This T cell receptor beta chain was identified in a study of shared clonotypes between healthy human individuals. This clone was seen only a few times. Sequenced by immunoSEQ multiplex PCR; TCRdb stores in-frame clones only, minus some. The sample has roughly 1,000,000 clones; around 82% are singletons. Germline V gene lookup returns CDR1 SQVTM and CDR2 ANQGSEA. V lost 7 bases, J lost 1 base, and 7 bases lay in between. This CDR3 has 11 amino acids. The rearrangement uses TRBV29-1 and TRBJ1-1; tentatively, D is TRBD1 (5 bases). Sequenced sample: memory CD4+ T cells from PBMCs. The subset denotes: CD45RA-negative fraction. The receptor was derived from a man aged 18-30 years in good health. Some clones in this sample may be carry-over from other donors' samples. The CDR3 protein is CSAGQNTEAFF. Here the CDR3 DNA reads TGCAGCGCCGGACAGAACACTGAAGCTTTCTTT.